Reported below is one T cell receptor beta chain. The entry originates in a study of T-cell memory formation after mild COVID-19. A single record per CDR3 protein comes from TCRdb applying MiXCR to the 5' RACE reads. The sample holds about 290,000 distinct CDR3 sequences, 15% to 20% seen once. Trimming took 0 bases from V and 4 from J; bases not matched to a gene: 8. CDR1 and CDR2 from the germline V gene are DFQATT and SNEGSKA (reference sequence). The CDR3 is made up of 15 amino acids. This TCR came from a man in his late teens or twenties who had mild COVID-19 (a few samples of this study predate the infection). Cell type and time point are not known. The sequencing input was PBMCs or a T cell subset sorted from them (not recorded which). The chain combines TRBV20-1 with TRBJ2-5; 7 nucleotides line up with TRBD1. The CDR3 DNA reads TGCAGTGCTAGAGATAAAGGACAGGCCCTAGAGACCCAGTACTTC. It encodes CSARDKGQALETQYF.